These 13 T cell receptor beta chains were all obtained from the same sample, sequenced in a study of blood T cell repertoires in COVID-19. Method: immunoSEQ multiplex PCR; TCRdb's copy keeps in-frame clones and lacks some. The data show 120,000 or so clones, about 77% seen once. Specimen: peripheral blood. Receptor source: a human donor in a cohort sampled during active COVID-19.

The genes are TRBV7-3 and TRBJ2-5, with TRBD2 identical over 7 bases. J gave up 5 bases and V 1 base, and 7 bases lay outside the gene matches. This CDR3 is 15 amino acids long. Looked up from germline, CDR1 is SGHTA and CDR2 is FQGTGA. In DNA, the CDR3 is TGTGCCAGCAGCTTAAAGGGGAGGGCAGCCGAGACCCAGTACTTC. This gives the protein CASSLKGRAAETQYF.

The rearrangement uses TRBV23-1 and TRBJ2-3; a weak D match, TRBD1 (5 bases). Being an ORF, TRBV23-1 has a function that is uncertain. Between the trimmed V and J ends, which lost 3 bases and 2 bases, there was a span of 6 bases. The CDR3 loop spans 13 amino acids. The CDR3 nucleotides are TGCGCCAGCAGTCACAGGGCCACAGATACGCAGTATTTT. Its protein product is CASSHRATDTQYF.

The chain joins TRBV15 to TRBJ1-1; maybe TRBD1 (5 bases). Germline CDR1 and CDR2: LNHNV and YYDKDF (reference sequence). The V end was cut by 8 bases, the J end by 1 base, with 11 bases between. The CDR3 is 13 residues long. CDR3 in DNA: TGTGCCACCCGACAGCTATCGAACACTGAAGCTTTCTTT. Residues: CATRQLSNTEAFF.

The chain has TRBV7-8 and TRBJ2-3; D is unclear. Between the trimmed V and J ends, which lost 5 bases and 5 bases, there was a span of 11 bases. The CDR3 consists of 13 residues. CDR1 SGHVS and CDR2 FQNEAQ come from the germline V gene. CDR3 region: CASSPVIRDTQYF. DNA of the CDR3: TGTGCCAGCAGCCCGGTAATTAGAGATACGCAGTATTTT. The full variable domain, its missing parts supplied by reference TRBV7-8 and TRBJ2-3, is GAGVSQSPRYKVAKRGQDVALRCDPISGHVSLFWYQQALGQGPEFLTYFQNEAQLDKSGLPSDRFFAERPEGSVSTLKIQRTQQEDSAVYLCASSPVIRDTQYFGPGTRLTVL.

This clone was counted between two and nine times. The V and J genes are TRBV3-1 (or the pseudogene TRBV3-2) and TRBJ1-4, with TRBD1 as a possible D gene (6 bases). The CDR3 is 13 amino acids. Germline assignment: CDR1 LGHDT and CDR2 YNNKEL (reference sequence). Between the trimmed V and J ends, which lost 5 bases and 8 bases, there was a span of 12 bases. The CDR3 coding sequence is TGTGCCAGCAGCAGGGGGAATGGGGAAAAACTGTTTTTT. Residues: CASSRGNGEKLFF.

The CDR3 nucleotides are TGTGCCAGCAGCCAATGGGGTTACTCGGCGGGGGTCGCCTACGAGCAGTACTTC. Amino acids: CASSQWGYSAGVAYEQYF. The chain combines TRBV3-1 (or the pseudogene TRBV3-2) with TRBJ2-7; 7 bases agree with TRBD2. The J segment lost 2 bases and the V segment lost 2 bases, leaving 15 bases of the junction unmatched. CDR1 and CDR2 from the germline V gene are LGHDT and YNNKEL (reference sequence). This CDR3 comprises 18 residues.

The chain couples TRBV5-5 to TRBJ1-6; D not certain. This CDR3 region has 13 residues. V shed 4 bases and J shed 10 bases, with 12 bases lying between them. The germline CDR1 and CDR2 sequences are SGHKS and YYEKEE (reference sequence). Here the CDR3 DNA reads TGTGCCAGCAGCCCAGGCGGGAAATCACCCCTCCACTTT. It yields the protein CASSPGGKSPLHF. Drawing the rest from reference TRBV5-5 and TRBJ1-6, the complete variable domain is DAGVTQSPTHLIKTRGQQVTLRCSPISGHKSVSWYQQVLGQGPQFIFQYYEKEERGRGNFPDRFSARQFPNYSSELNVNALLLGDSALYLCASSPGGKSPLHFGNGTRLTVT.

The chain couples TRBV10-3 to TRBJ1-2, with D possibly matching TRBD1 (5 bases). The CDR3 length is 16 residues. V lost 0 bases, J lost 6 bases, and 17 bases lay in between. In germline, CDR1 is ENHRY, CDR2 SYGVKD. The DNA for the CDR3 is TGTGCCATCAGTGAGTCGACTCTGGGGGGATTGAATGGCTACACCTTC. This codes for CAISESTLGGLNGYTF.

As DNA, the CDR3 is TGTGCCAGCAGCCTAGGACAGTTGGCAGGAGATACGCAGTATTTT. Translating it yields CASSLGQLAGDTQYF. The chain uses TRBV7-9 and TRBJ2-3; a weak D match, TRBD1 (6 bases). This CDR3 has 15 residues. Germline values: CDR1 SEHNR, CDR2 FQNEAQ (reference sequence). Trimming left V 5 bases short and J 5 bases short, with 17 bases between. Complete variable domain (other parts from reference TRBV7-9 and TRBJ2-3): DTGVSQNPRHKITKRGQNVTFRCDPISEHNRLYWYRQTLGQGPEFLTYFQNEAQLEKSRLLSDRFSAERPKGSFSTLEIQRTEQGDSAMYLCASSLGQLAGDTQYFGPGTRLTVL.

This CDR3 is CASSLGDRGIYNEQFF. As DNA, the CDR3 is TGTGCCAGCAGCTTGGGGGACAGGGGAATTTACAATGAGCAGTTCTTC. The chain couples TRBV5-8 to TRBJ2-1; 10 bases fit TRBD1. The V segment lost 0 bases and the J segment 4 bases; nucleotides outside the gene matches: 4. Looked up from germline, CDR1 is SGHTS and CDR2 is YDEGEE. This CDR3 region has 16 residues.

The chain links TRBV7-9 to TRBJ1-1, with 7 bases fitting TRBD1. Trimming cost V 0 bases and J 10 bases; bases outside gene matches: 11. The germline gives CDR1 SEHNR, CDR2 FQNEAQ (reference sequence). The CDR3 is 15 amino acids. The CDR3 DNA reads as TGTGCCAGCAGCTTAGCGCTTGGAGGGGGCGGGGTAGCTTTCTTT. As protein: CASSLALGGGGVAFF.

This chain joins TRBV10-1 and TRBJ2-1; 14 nucleotides align to TRBD2. The CDR3 extends over 15 amino acids. The V gene end was trimmed by 7 bases and the J gene end by 7 bases; junction bases not matched to a gene: 6. Germline lookup yields CDR1 WNHNN and CDR2 SYGVQD (reference sequence). The CDR3 spells CASNRLAGGPNEQFF. CDR3 nucleotide sequence: TGCGCCAGCAATAGACTAGCGGGAGGGCCAAATGAGCAGTTCTTC.

The chain uses TRBV5-4 and TRBJ2-3, with D possibly TRBD2 on 6 matching bases. Germline CDR1 reads SGHNT; CDR2 reads YYREEE (reference sequence). This CDR3 comprises 15 residues. V was cut by 2 bases and J by 1 base, with 11 bases left in between. Written as DNA, the CDR3 is TGTGCCAGCAGCTTCGGGGGAGCCCGCACAGATACGCAGTATTTT. Translated: CASSFGGARTDTQYF.